The rows below give T cell receptor beta chains drawn from one sample of a study of blood T cell repertoires in COVID-19. Some clones are missing from TCRdb's copy, which holds only in-frame ones; the method was immunoSEQ multiplex PCR. Here the sample spans over 200,000 clones, 83% being singletons. Sample: peripheral blood. The receptors come from a woman in her 40s with active or convalescent COVID-19. Each CDR3 is given with its conserved first and last residue.

j_gene: TRBJ2-7; v_gene: TRBV19; CDR3aa: CASSIQVSYEQYF
j_gene: TRBJ1-2; v_gene: TRBV7-6; CDR3aa: CASSLRPGTGYGYTF
j_gene: TRBJ1-1; v_gene: TRBV11-2; CDR3aa: CASSLEVGRLTEAFF
j_gene: TRBJ1-1; v_gene: TRBV3-1/TRBV3-2; CDR3aa: CASSQMGQPDAFF
j_gene: TRBJ2-5; v_gene: TRBV5-1; CDR3aa: CASSSPPGVLYGTQYF
j_gene: TRBJ2-1; v_gene: TRBV18; CDR3aa: CASSNQRGQQFF
j_gene: TRBJ2-1; v_gene: TRBV29-1; CDR3aa: CSVDLGTSGINEQFF
j_gene: TRBJ2-7; v_gene: TRBV2; CDR3aa: CASSQFGGGPSYEQYF
j_gene: TRBJ1-2; v_gene: TRBV5-1; CDR3aa: CASSTGQGRNYGYTF
j_gene: TRBJ1-4; v_gene: TRBV3-1/TRBV3-2; CDR3aa: CASSQEGGVNEKLFF
j_gene: TRBJ1-1; v_gene: TRBV5-1; CDR3aa: CASSMRQGGTEAFF
j_gene: TRBJ2-1; v_gene: TRBV5-8; CDR3aa: CASSTRTGGSYNEQFF
j_gene: TRBJ1-2; v_gene: TRBV6-5; CDR3aa: CASSRDLQGRYGYTF
j_gene: TRBJ2-1; v_gene: TRBV7-9; CDR3aa: CASKGANEQFF
j_gene: TRBJ1-6; v_gene: TRBV28; CDR3aa: CASSSERDRGYSPLHF
j_gene: TRBJ2-1; v_gene: TRBV12-5; CDR3aa: CASGEPPGRPRGDEQFF
j_gene: TRBJ2-1; v_gene: TRBV16; CDR3aa: CASSQRSAGDEQFF
j_gene: TRBJ1-2; v_gene: TRBV30; CDR3aa: CAWSVSHAILYGYTF
j_gene: TRBJ1-5; v_gene: TRBV19; CDR3aa: CASTRGNSNQPQHF
j_gene: TRBJ2-3; v_gene: TRBV6-6; CDR3aa: CASSWGGQGLADTQYF
j_gene: TRBJ1-3; v_gene: TRBV28; CDR3aa: CASSHRGGNTIYF
j_gene: TRBJ1-5; v_gene: TRBV19; CDR3aa: CASSMVSPGGGQPQHF
j_gene: TRBJ1-1; v_gene: TRBV6-5; CDR3aa: CASSHRGRGTEAFF
j_gene: TRBJ1-2; v_gene: TRBV7-2; CDR3aa: CASTYGILGYTF
j_gene: TRBJ2-1; v_gene: TRBV5-1; CDR3aa: CASSLTGRDEQFF
j_gene: TRBJ1-2; v_gene: TRBV7-3; CDR3aa: CASSANGGQGQYTF
j_gene: TRBJ2-3; v_gene: TRBV7-8; CDR3aa: CASSLTVRRGSSTDTQYF
j_gene: TRBJ2-5; v_gene: TRBV6-5; CDR3aa: CASSRTRTGGTQYF
j_gene: TRBJ1-4; v_gene: TRBV5-4; CDR3aa: CASSLTGGGEKLFF
j_gene: TRBJ2-5; v_gene: TRBV24-1; CDR3aa: CATSAGGLRQETQYF
j_gene: TRBJ2-3; v_gene: TRBV6-5; CDR3aa: CASRPGTGQDTQYF
j_gene: TRBJ2-7; v_gene: TRBV6-5; CDR3aa: CASSRDRQTYEQYF
j_gene: TRBJ1-4; v_gene: TRBV4-1; CDR3aa: CASSQDDRVGEKLFF
j_gene: TRBJ2-5; v_gene: TRBV30; CDR3aa: CAWSVPSGGVLGQETQYF
j_gene: TRBJ1-4; v_gene: TRBV2; CDR3aa: CASKAVTSPYEKLFF
j_gene: TRBJ2-5; v_gene: TRBV24-1; CDR3aa: CATSDLGGGEETQYF
j_gene: TRBJ1-3; v_gene: TRBV6-4; CDR3aa: CASSDADREGNTIYF
j_gene: TRBJ2-7; v_gene: TRBV19; CDR3aa: CASSKGAPYEQYF
j_gene: TRBJ1-1; v_gene: TRBV14; CDR3aa: CASSPGTVTEAFF
j_gene: TRBJ2-7; v_gene: TRBV9; CDR3aa: CASSRSGSIHEQYF
j_gene: TRBJ2-1; v_gene: TRBV6-4; CDR3aa: CASGEGTSLAEQFF
j_gene: TRBJ2-5; v_gene: TRBV3-1/TRBV3-2; CDR3aa: CASRLGGPRETQYF
j_gene: TRBJ1-4; v_gene: TRBV19; CDR3aa: CASRTTQGATNEKLFF
j_gene: TRBJ2-2; v_gene: TRBV7-3; CDR3aa: CASSLSPEQGAAGELFF
j_gene: TRBJ2-5; v_gene: TRBV28; CDR3aa: CASSLRGSEETQYF